This T cell receptor (beta chain) was identified in a study of post-analysis software for immune sequencing data (dated by TCRdb to between 2015 and 2017). Regarding the research as a whole: Recorded disease courses included relapsing-remitting, secondary progressive and progressive-relapsing multiple sclerosis, with some patients lacking subtype annotation. The multiple sclerosis patient repertoires were compared with about a dozen previously published healthy control repertoires from donors aged roughly 6 to 25 years. A subset of samples was prepared in parallel using single-end sample barcoding, then pooled and co-amplified after Illumina adapter ligation.

Library preparation used PCR. The sequencer was an Illumina HiSeq 2500. To reduce PCR and sequencing biases, unique molecular identifiers were built into the TCR beta cDNA libraries. Approximately 500,000 cDNA molecules were obtained for every 1 to 10 million input T cells, so each molecule roughly corresponded to one T cell. The same protocol used for the earlier healthy control dataset was applied to prepare and sequence the patient libraries. Samples belonging to the same batch were prepared together, multiplexed and sequenced on a shared HiSeq lane. In the source study's methods: Raw barcoded reads were processed with MIGEC, discarding single-read molecular identifier groups before consensus assembly and CDR3 extraction. Clonotype tables were post-analysed with VDJtools, normalizing diversity by down-sampling all datasets to the smallest sample size. Repertoire overlap clustering matched CDR3 amino acid but not nucleotide sequences to correct batch-related cross-sample contamination. TCRdb ran its own pipeline on the public reads, namely fastp trimming at Q25 and MiXCR clone calling, and kept in-frame beta chains. All rows with the same CDR3 protein become a single entry with the most common DNA and genes. These V and J calls rely on TCRdb rather than the paper's analysis. This sample gives hundreds of thousands of distinct CDR3 sequences in total; roughly 45% of them show up just once. The ten largest clones represent about 12% of the sample.

TCR beta repertoires were profiled from peripheral blood of 13 young patients with multiple sclerosis to demonstrate the VDJtools post-analysis software. The multiple sclerosis patients were children and adolescents ranging in age from 6 to 15 years. The CDR3 has 15 amino acids, counting the end cysteine and phenylalanine. Just CDR3 DNA is preserved here, 45 bases in frame from base 1. Trimming at the junction amounts to 2 bases on V and 0 bases on J, and the germline ends lie 12 bases apart. Reading the germline V gene (reference sequence) gives CDR1 DFQATT and CDR2 SNEGSKA. Results and caveats for the whole study, not just this receptor: Compared with controls, multiple sclerosis patients had significantly lower normalized Chao1 diversity, a finding suggesting substantial peripheral T-cell clonal expansion. About 5 TRBV segments, including TRBV5-6, TRBV5-1 and TRBV20-1, were significantly more frequent in patients than controls. The control group was slightly older than the multiple sclerosis patient group. Direct clustering with F measure showed strong co-clustering of samples prepared in the same batch, prompting a batch-effect correction.

As for this clonotype: Its specific antigen is unknown. Base qualities are not at hand, and no much larger clone is one base apart.

Sample: blood. The receptor was derived from a girl aged 5-17 years with multiple sclerosis. This sequence uses TRBV20-1 and TRBJ2-3; a tentative D match to TRBD2 spans 6 bases. This receptor has the CDR3 CSARPGATSTDTQYF. The DNA sequence is given as TGCAGTGCTAGACCGGGAGCGACTAGCACAGATACGCAGTATTTT.